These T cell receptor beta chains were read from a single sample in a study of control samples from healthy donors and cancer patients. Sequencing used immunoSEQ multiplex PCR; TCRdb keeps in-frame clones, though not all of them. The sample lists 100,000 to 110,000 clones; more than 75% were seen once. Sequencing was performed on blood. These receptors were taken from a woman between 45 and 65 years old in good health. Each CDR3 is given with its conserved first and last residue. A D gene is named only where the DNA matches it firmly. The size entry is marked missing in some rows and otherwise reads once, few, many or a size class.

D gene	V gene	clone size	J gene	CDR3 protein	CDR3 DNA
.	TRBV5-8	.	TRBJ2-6	CASSPRYSGANVLTF	TGTGCCAGCAGCCCCAGGTACTCTGGGGCCAACGTCCTGACTTTC
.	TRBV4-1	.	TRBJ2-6	CASSPSEGAVGANVLTF	TGCGCCAGCTCGCCGTCGGAGGGGGCGGTTGGGGCCAACGTCCTGACTTTC
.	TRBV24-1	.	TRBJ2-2	CATSDLVRNTGELFF	TGTGCCACCAGTGATTTAGTGCGGAACACCGGGGAGCTGTTTTTT
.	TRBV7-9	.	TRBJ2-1	CASSLPRDYHNEQFF	TGTGCCAGCAGCTTGCCCCGCGACTATCACAATGAGCAGTTCTTC
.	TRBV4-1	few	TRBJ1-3	CASSQVLANTIYF	TGCGCCAGCAGCCAAGTTTTAGCTAACACCATATATTTT
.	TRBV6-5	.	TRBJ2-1	CASRATYNEQFF	TGTGCCAGCAGGGCTACCTACAATGAGCAGTTCTTC
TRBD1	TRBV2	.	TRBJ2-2	CASSDTPLQGSGELFF	TGTGCCAGCAGTGACACCCCCCTACAGGGGTCCGGGGAGCTGTTTTTT
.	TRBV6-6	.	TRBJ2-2	CAHGGPNTGELFF	TGTGCCCACGGGGGTCCGAACACCGGGGAGCTGTTTTTT
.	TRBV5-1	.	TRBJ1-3	CASSLGASGNTIYF	TGCGCCAGTTCGCTCGGGGCCTCTGGAAACACCATATATTTT
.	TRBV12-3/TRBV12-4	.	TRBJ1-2	CASSSGIRGGYTF	TGTGCCAGCAGTTCGGGGATCAGAGGTGGCTACACCTTC
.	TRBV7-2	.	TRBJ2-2	CASSPQGGAGTRELFF	TGTGCCAGCAGCCCTCAGGGGGGGGCGGGGACCCGGGAGCTGTTTTTT
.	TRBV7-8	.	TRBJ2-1	CASTPTVGEQFF	TGTGCCAGCACCCCCACTGTCGGTGAGCAGTTCTTC
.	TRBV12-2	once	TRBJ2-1	CASRFFSLSRTSGGPLVF	TGTGCAAGTCGCTTTTTCTCGCTTTCGCGGACTAGCGGGGGGCCGCTGGTCTTC
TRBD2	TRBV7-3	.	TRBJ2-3	CASSRSGGSTDTQYF	TGTGCCAGCAGCCGGAGCGGGGGGAGCACAGATACGCAGTATTTT
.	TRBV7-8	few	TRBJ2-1	CASSRQDNEQFF	TGTGCCAGCAGCCGGCAAGACAATGAGCAGTTCTTC
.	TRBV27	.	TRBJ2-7	CASSLLGLSSYEQYF	TGTGCCAGCAGTTTATTGGGACTTAGCTCCTACGAGCAGTACTTC
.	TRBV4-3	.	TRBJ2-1	CASSQGGAGYEQFF	TGCGCCAGCAGCCAAGGAGGGGCGGGCTATGAGCAGTTCTTC
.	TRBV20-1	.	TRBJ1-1	CSAEGPGWAFF	TGCAGTGCCGAGGGGCCGGGTTGGGCTTTCTTT
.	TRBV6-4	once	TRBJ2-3	CASSEMGTPGTDTQYF	TGTGCCAGCAGTGAGATGGGGACCCCTGGCACAGATACGCAGTATTTT
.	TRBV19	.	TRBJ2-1	CASSIDDWNNEQFF	TGTGCCAGTAGTATAGATGACTGGAACAATGAGCAGTTCTTC
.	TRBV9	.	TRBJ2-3	CASSSTWDGGPREGTDTQYF	TGTGCCAGCAGCTCAACGTGGGACGGGGGCCCCCGGGAGGGCACAGATACGCAGTATTTT
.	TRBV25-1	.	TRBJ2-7	CASSPAGPWSYEQYF	TGTGCCAGCAGTCCCGCGGGGCCCTGGTCCTACGAGCAGTACTTC
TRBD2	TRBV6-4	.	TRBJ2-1	CASSDSGLAGPNEQFF	TGTGCCAGCAGTGACTCAGGGCTAGCGGGTCCGAATGAGCAGTTCTTC
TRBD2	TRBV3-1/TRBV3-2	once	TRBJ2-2	CASSQDIGLAGPGELFF	TGTGCCAGCAGCCAAGATATCGGACTAGCGGGACCCGGGGAGCTGTTTTTT
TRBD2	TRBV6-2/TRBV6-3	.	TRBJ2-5	CASSSGLAGAPEYF	TGTGCCAGCAGTTCGGGACTAGCGGGGGCCCCCGAGTACTTC
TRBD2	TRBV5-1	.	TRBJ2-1	CASSPLTSGDYNEQFF	TGCGCCAGCAGCCCGCTGACTAGCGGGGACTACAATGAGCAGTTCTTC
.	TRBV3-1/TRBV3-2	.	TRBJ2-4	CASRSSKAKNIQYF	TGTGCCAGCAGATCCTCTAAAGCCAAAAACATTCAGTACTTC
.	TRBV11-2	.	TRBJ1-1	CASSLGVRGAFF	TGTGCCAGCAGCTTAGGCGTCAGGGGAGCTTTCTTT
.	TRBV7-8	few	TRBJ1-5	CASSLVPGSSQPQHF	TGTGCCAGCAGCTTAGTGCCAGGGAGTAGTCAGCCCCAGCATTTT
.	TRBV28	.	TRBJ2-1	CASSFDLPGPTGNEQFF	TGTGCCAGCAGTTTTGACCTTCCGGGTCCGACGGGCAATGAGCAGTTCTTC
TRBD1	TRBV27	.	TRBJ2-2	CASSLWVGGGWTGELFF	TGTGCCAGCAGTTTATGGGTAGGGGGCGGTTGGACCGGGGAGCTGTTTTTT
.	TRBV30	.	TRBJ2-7	CAGDPGGRSLYEQYF	TGTGCCGGGGACCCCGGGGGGCGCTCTCTCTACGAGCAGTACTTC
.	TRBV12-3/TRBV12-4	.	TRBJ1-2	CASSLGQIYGYTF	TGTGCCAGCAGTTTAGGCCAAATCTATGGCTACACCTTC
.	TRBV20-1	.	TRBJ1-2	CSASTTDYGYTF	TGCAGTGCTAGTACTACGGACTATGGCTACACCTTC
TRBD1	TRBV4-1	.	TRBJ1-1	CASSQERGLQTEAFF	TGCGCCAGCAGCCAAGAAAGGGGGCTGCAGACTGAAGCTTTCTTT
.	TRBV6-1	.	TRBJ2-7	CASSEASQYGHSYEQYF	TGTGCCAGCAGTGAAGCGTCCCAATACGGGCACTCCTACGAGCAGTACTTC
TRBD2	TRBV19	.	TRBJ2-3	CASSIASGLITDTQYF	TGTGCCAGTAGTATTGCCTCGGGACTAATCACAGATACGCAGTATTTT
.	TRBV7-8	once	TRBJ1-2	CASSLETGNYGYTF	TGTGCCAGCAGCCTAGAGACAGGCAACTATGGCTACACCTTC
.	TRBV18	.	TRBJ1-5	CASSAAGSNQPQHF	TGTGCCAGCTCTGCTGCGGGGTCCAATCAGCCCCAGCATTTT
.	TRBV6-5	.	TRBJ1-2	CASSQNRQANYGYTF	TGTGCCAGCAGCCAAAATAGGCAGGCCAACTATGGCTACACCTTC
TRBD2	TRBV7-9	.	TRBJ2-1	CASSLFIALSGDEQFF	TGTGCCAGCAGCTTATTCATAGCTCTAAGCGGGGATGAGCAGTTCTTC
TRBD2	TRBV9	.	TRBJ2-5	CASSPGTSGGGETQYF	TGTGCCAGCAGCCCCGGGACTAGCGGGGGCGGGGAGACCCAGTACTTC
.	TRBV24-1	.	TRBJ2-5	CATSDLGLTTQETQYF	TGTGCCACCAGTGATTTGGGACTGACGACCCAAGAGACCCAGTACTTC
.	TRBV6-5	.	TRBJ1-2	CASSTTTEIYGYTF	TGTGCCAGCAGTACCACGACAGAGATCTATGGCTACACCTTC
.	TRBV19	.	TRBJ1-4	CASSEQGSNEKLFF	TGTGCCAGTAGCGAACAGGGCTCTAATGAAAAACTGTTTTTT